This T cell receptor (beta chain) originates from a study of shared clonotypes between healthy human individuals. Findings and limits, study-wide: The authors sampled blood alone, and tissue repertoires likely differ.

This clone was observed a handful of times. The antigen is not known. This CDR3 spans 11 amino acids. In germline, CDR1 is SNHLY, CDR2 FYNNEI. The ends were cut back, 3 bases at V and 4 bases at J, with 3 bases in the middle. Sequencing used immunoSEQ multiplex PCR; TCRdb keeps in-frame clones, though not all of them. The table includes about 460,000 clones, 60% to 80% detected once. The source material was PBMCs. The genes are TRBV2 and TRBJ1-1; no firm D call. This TCR was recovered from a woman aged 40-49 years in good health. Some clones in this sample may be carry-over from other donors' samples. CDR3 in DNA: TGTGCCAGCAGTGACCCCACTGAAGCTTTCTTT. This sequence encodes CASSDPTEAFF.